These 20 T cell receptor beta chains were sequenced from one sample in a study of post-analysis software for immune sequencing data. Whole-study findings and limits: Five TRBV segments, including TRBV5-6, TRBV5-1 and TRBV20-1, were more frequent in patients than controls.

Included in the TCR beta cDNA libraries were unique molecular identifiers. TCRdb used MiXCR to reprocess the PCR reads, holding one entry per CDR3 protein. The sample lists approximately 730,000 distinct CDR3 sequences, 40% to 55% seen once, with approximately 5% in the top ten. Which antigens these TCRs recognize remains unknown. The sample consisted of blood. The receptors were gathered from a girl aged 5 to 17 with multiple sclerosis.

This clonotype was observed a few times. V usage is TRBV29-1 and J usage is TRBJ1-2; D may be TRBD1 (5 bases). CDR3 length: 12 amino acids. Trimming left V 7 bases short and J 4 bases short, with 13 bases between. Germline-derived CDR1 and CDR2 are SQVTM and ANQGSEA. CDR3 bases: TGCAGCGCCCAAGGGGCCGGCTATGGCTACACCTTC. This codes for CSAQGAGYGYTF. Looking up the rest from reference TRBV29-1 and TRBJ1-2 gives the full variable domain: SAVISQKPSRDICQRGTSLTIQCQVDSQVTMMFWYRQQPGQSLTLIATANQGSEATYESGFVIDKFPISRPNLTFSTLTVSNMSPEDSSIYLCSAQGAGYGYTFGSGTRLTVV.

The rearrangement uses TRBV27 and TRBJ2-1, with a possible D match to TRBD1 (7 bases). The CDR3 totals 14 residues. Trimming took off 8 bases at V and 1 base at J, with 12 bases between the two ends. CDR1 and CDR2 (germline): MNHEY, SMNVEV (reference sequence). The CDR3 reads CASAQGGSYNEQFF. DNA for the CDR3: TGTGCCAGCGCGCAGGGGGGATCCTACAATGAGCAGTTCTTC.

This clonotype was seen many times. The chain has TRBV20-1 and TRBJ2-7, with 8 positions matching TRBD2. Germline V gives CDR1 DFQATT, CDR2 SNEGSKA (reference sequence). The ends lost 6 bases at V and 1 base at J; junction bases unmatched: 8. This CDR3 comprises 14 residues. In DNA, the CDR3 is TGCAGTGCCACCCAGCGGGAGCGTTCCTACGAGCAGTACTTC. Amino acid sequence: CSATQRERSYEQYF.

This clonotype appeared once. CDR3 coding DNA: TGCAGCGTGGGACTAGCGGGATGGTATGAGCAGTTCTTC. Amino acid sequence: CSVGLAGWYEQFF. The V and J genes are TRBV29-1 and TRBJ2-1; 13 nucleotides align to TRBD2. The CDR3 loop spans 13 amino acids. The V and J ends lost 6 bases and 8 bases, in that order; junction bases with no gene match: 4. The germline V gene encodes CDR1 SQVTM and CDR2 ANQGSEA.

The chain recombines TRBV4-3 with TRBJ2-3, with 8 bases aligning to TRBD2. This CDR3 has 15 residues. CDR1 is LGHNA, CDR2 YSLEER, per germline. The ends lost 2 bases at V and 3 bases at J; junction bases unmatched: 4. In DNA, the CDR3 is TGCGCCAGCAGCCAATGGGCTAGCGGGACAGATACGCAGTATTTT. Amino acids: CASSQWASGTDTQYF.

In this sample, this clonotype turned up a few times. V usage is TRBV6-5 and J usage is TRBJ1-4, with TRBD1 matching over 7 bases. The CDR3 has 15 residues. After removal of 5 bases from V and 5 bases from J, the junction contained 8 bases not matched to a gene. Germline assignment: CDR1 MNHEY and CDR2 SVGAGI. The CDR3: CASSATGEKNEKLFF. The CDR3 nucleotides are TGTGCCAGCAGTGCAACAGGGGAAAAGAATGAAAAACTGTTTTTT.

The V gene is TRBV10-3, the J gene TRBJ1-1, with D unclear. Deletions cut 3 bases from V and 1 base from J, with 6 bases between. CDR1 and CDR2 from the germline V gene are ENHRY and SYGVKD. CDR3 length: 13 residues. CDR3 in DNA: TGTGCCATCAGTGACCCACAGAACACTGAAGCTTTCTTT. This encodes CAISDPQNTEAFF.

The chain uses TRBV25-1 and TRBJ2-1; D ambiguous. Trimming removed 1 base at V and 3 bases at J, with 10 bases between. The CDR3 totals 15 residues. Germline CDR1 MGHDK, CDR2 SYGVNS. The CDR3 nucleotides read TGTGCCAGCAGTGAATCGAGTGGATTCTACAATGAGCAGTTCTTC. Its protein product is CASSESSGFYNEQFF.

CDR3 residues: CASSSNLNTGELFF. The CDR3 coding sequence is TGCGCCAGCAGCTCTAATCTGAACACCGGGGAGCTGTTTTTT. The chain is built from TRBV5-1 and TRBJ2-2; D unresolved. CDR3 length: 14 amino acids. Trimming removed 3 bases from V and 1 base from J, with 7 bases in between. CDR1 is SGHRS and CDR2 is YFSETQ in the germline V gene.

Note on this clonotype: Relative to the germline gene, one junction end is altered; a read error may explain this. The gene calls are TRBV20-1 and TRBJ2-5; D call uncertain. The CDR3 runs to 13 residues. Germline V gene sequence: CDR1 DFQATT, CDR2 SNEGSKA (reference sequence). The CDR3 spells CSARVIIQETQYF. The CDR3 DNA reads TGCAGTGCCAGAGTGATAATTCAAGAGACCCAGTACTTC.

The rearrangement links TRBV20-1 to TRBJ2-1; D might be TRBD2 (5 bases). Germline CDR1 DFQATT, CDR2 SNEGSKA (reference sequence). Trimming shortened V by 5 bases and J by 9 bases, and 17 bases separated the two germline ends. The CDR3 covers 13 residues. For the CDR3, the DNA is TGCAGTGCTGGTTTACTAGGTATAGGTGAGCAGTTCTTC. Translating it yields CSAGLLGIGEQFF.

The CDR3 DNA sequence: TGCAGTGCTAGTGTCCCGGACCAAGAGACCCAGTACTTC. Translation gives CSASVPDQETQYF. J is TRBJ2-5 and V is TRBV20-1; no firm D call. Trimming took off 3 bases at V and 0 bases at J, with 8 bases between the two ends. The CDR3 covers 13 residues. Per germline, CDR1 DFQATT and CDR2 SNEGSKA (reference sequence).

This clonotype was observed many times. This chain joins TRBV6-2 or TRBV6-3 and TRBJ2-7, with TRBD1 identical over 7 bases. This CDR3 region has 15 residues. CDR1 and CDR2 from the germline V gene are MNHEY and SVGEGT. The junction had 12 bases not matched to a gene; V was cut back by 8 bases and J by 2 bases. The DNA of the CDR3 is TGTGCCAGCGGCCAGGGACAGAAGGTTGCCTACGAGCAGTACTTC. Its protein is CASGQGQKVAYEQYF.

The V call is TRBV20-1, the J call TRBJ1-2, with 8 bases fitting TRBD1. This CDR3 region has 13 residues. CDR1 and CDR2 (germline): DFQATT, SNEGSKA (reference sequence). The V gene end was trimmed by 0 bases and the J gene end by 4 bases; junction bases not matched to a gene: 1. The CDR3: CSARDGQGYGYTF. The CDR3 DNA follows: TGCAGTGCTAGAGATGGACAGGGCTATGGCTACACCTTC.

The V call is TRBV6-1, the J call TRBJ2-1; 8 nucleotides agree with TRBD2. V dropped 7 bases and J dropped 5; count of bases not matched to a gene: 7. CDR1 is MNHNS, CDR2 SASEGT, per germline. The CDR3 loop spans 14 amino acids. This CDR3 is CASILGLVDNEQFF. In DNA form, the CDR3 reads TGTGCCAGCATCCTGGGACTAGTGGACAATGAGCAGTTCTTC.

This clonotype was seen a handful of times. The chain uses TRBV20-1 and TRBJ2-5, with D maybe TRBD1 (6 bases). V shed 5 bases and J shed 7 bases, with 20 bases lying between them. There are 14 residues in the CDR3. Germline V gene data show CDR1 as DFQATT and CDR2 as SNEGSKA (reference sequence). CDR3 in amino acids: CSAHPGTLQGTQYF. CDR3 bases: TGCAGTGCTCATCCGGGTACTTTACAGGGGACCCAGTACTTC.

This clonotype was detected a few times. A junction boundary mismatches the germline segment, possibly from a read error. For the CDR3, the DNA is TGTGCTAGCAGCTCGCTGGGGGACACTGAAGCTTTCTTT. This translates into CASSSLGDTEAFF. The V and J genes are TRBV7-7 and TRBJ1-1, with D maybe TRBD1 (5 bases). The CDR3 totals 13 residues. Germline V CDR1 and CDR2: SSHAT, FNYEAQ (reference sequence).

V gene TRBV4-3 combines with J gene TRBJ1-2; D remains ambiguous. CDR3 size: 14 residues. CDR1 LGHNA and CDR2 YSLEER come from the germline V gene. Trimming shortened V by 1 base and J by 6 bases, and 12 bases separated the two germline ends. In DNA form, the CDR3 reads TGCGCCAGCAGCCAAGTCGGTCAGGCTCATGGCTACACCTTC. Translation: CASSQVGQAHGYTF.

The table lists this clonotype with a few counts. The chain's CDR3 is CASSKDPYEQYF. CDR3 DNA sequence: TGTGCCAGCAGCAAGGATCCCTACGAGCAGTACTTC. The genes are TRBV21-1 and TRBJ2-7. TRBV21-1 constitutes a pseudogene. The CDR3 spans 12 residues.

This clonotype was counted between two and nine times. The V and J genes are TRBV7-2 and TRBJ1-5; D is possibly TRBD1 (6 bases). CDR3 size: 15 residues. Germline CDR1 reads SGHTA; CDR2 reads FQGNSA. V was shortened by 2 bases and J by 3 bases, with 11 bases between the two germline ends. The CDR3 DNA follows: TGTGCCAGCAGCTTATCCAGGGGCAACAATCAGCCCCAGCATTTT. Translated, it gives CASSLSRGNNQPQHF.